Detailed here is one T cell receptor (beta chain). Its antigen is undetermined. The sample is drawn from a study of shared clonotypes between healthy human individuals. Study-level points and caveats: The researchers took only blood, and tissue repertoires probably look different.

Ten immunoSEQ deep assay plates held the unsorted PBMC DNA. Profiled with immunoSEQ multiplex PCR; TCRdb holds only in-frame clones, not every one. Counted here are hundreds of thousands of clones, about 76% occurring once; the ten biggest clones make up over 10%. The donors, healthy adults who were HIV-negative, had experienced no recent acute infections or vaccinations. The CDR3 length is 13 residues. Germline V lookup: CDR1 LGHNA, CDR2 YSLEER. V dropped 1 base and J dropped 8 bases, with 11 bases sitting between them. This TCR came from a woman aged 40 to 49 in good health. Some clones in this sample may be carry-over from other donors' samples. The sample was PBMCs. The rearrangement uses TRBV4-3 and TRBJ1-2; D is possibly TRBD1 (5 bases). This chain's CDR3 is CASSQVGVGGYTF. CDR3 sequence (DNA): TGCGCCAGCAGCCAAGTGGGGGTGGGCGGCTACACCTTC.